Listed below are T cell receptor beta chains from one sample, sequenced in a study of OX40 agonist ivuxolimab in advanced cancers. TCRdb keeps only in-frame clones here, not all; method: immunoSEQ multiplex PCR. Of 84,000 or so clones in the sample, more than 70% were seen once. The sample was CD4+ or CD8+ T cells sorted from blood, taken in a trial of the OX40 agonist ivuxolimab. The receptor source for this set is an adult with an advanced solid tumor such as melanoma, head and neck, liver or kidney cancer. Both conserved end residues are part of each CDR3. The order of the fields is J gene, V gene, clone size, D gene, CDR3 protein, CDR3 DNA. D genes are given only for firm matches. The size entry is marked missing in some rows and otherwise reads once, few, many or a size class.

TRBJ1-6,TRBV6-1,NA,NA,CASINQEIYNSPLHF,TGTGCCAGCATTAATCAGGAGATCTATAATTCACCCCTCCACTTT
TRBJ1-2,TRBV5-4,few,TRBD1,CASRFATGGNYGYTF,TGTGCCAGCAGGTTTGCGACAGGGGGCAACTATGGCTACACCTTC
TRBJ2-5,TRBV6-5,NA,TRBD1,CATFWDRGEETQYF,TGTGCCACCTTTTGGGACAGGGGGGAAGAGACCCAGTACTTC
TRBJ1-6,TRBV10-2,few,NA,CASSEWGTANNSPLHF,TGCGCCAGCAGTGAGTGGGGGACGGCGAATAATTCACCCCTCCACTTT
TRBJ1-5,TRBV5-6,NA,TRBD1,CASSLYRGGGNQPQHF,TGTGCCAGCAGCTTGTACAGGGGAGGCGGCAATCAGCCCCAGCATTTT
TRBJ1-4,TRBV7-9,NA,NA,CASSGEKLFF,TGTGCCAGCAGCGGGGAAAAACTGTTTTTT
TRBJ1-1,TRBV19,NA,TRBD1,CASSSGQLNTEAFF,TGTGCCAGTAGTTCGGGACAGTTGAACACTGAAGCTTTCTTT
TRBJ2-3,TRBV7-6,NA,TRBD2,CASSFTGLADTDTQYF,TGTGCCAGCAGCTTTACGGGACTAGCGGACACAGATACGCAGTATTTT
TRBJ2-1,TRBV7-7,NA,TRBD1,CASSLTATGGNNPGSYNEQFF,TGTGCCAGCAGCCTTACTGCTACAGGGGGTAACAATCCTGGCTCCTACAATGAGCAGTTCTTC
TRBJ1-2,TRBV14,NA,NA,CASSQDWGPGSTYGYTF,TGTGCCAGCAGCCAAGATTGGGGTCCGGGGTCCACCTATGGCTACACCTTC
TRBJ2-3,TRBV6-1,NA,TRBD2,CASSEQGAAGGTQYF,TGTGCCAGCAGTGAACAGGGTGCGGCGGGGGGTACGCAGTATTTT
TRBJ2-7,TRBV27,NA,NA,CASSFQGHPLYEQYF,TGTGCCAGCAGTTTCCAGGGCCACCCCCTCTACGAGCAGTACTTC
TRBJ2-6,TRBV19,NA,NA,CASSPRGSGANVLTF,TGTGCCAGTAGTCCCCGGGGCTCTGGGGCCAACGTCCTGACTTTC
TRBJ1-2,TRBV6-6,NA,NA,CASSSPTGTGGYTF,TGTGCCAGCAGTTCGCCAACAGGGACTGGTGGCTACACCTTC